This T cell receptor (beta chain) originates from a study of T cells in localized non-small cell lung cancer. Notes on the study in general: Across samples, adjacent lung featured a median roughly 50 of the top 100 tumor clones. In uninvolved adjacent lung, T cell clonality reached its highest value, exceeding tumor.

Notes on this clone: What it binds is unknown.

Measured with immunoSEQ multiplex PCR; TCRdb has only the in-frame clones, and not every one. The sample contains about 9,600 clones, around two fifths of which appear only once. The starting material was lymph node tissue, obtained before any cancer treatment. This TCR was recovered from a woman aged 35-75 years with stage I lung adenocarcinoma.

The CDR3 nucleotides are TGTGCCAGTAGTATCACAGGGGGCTTGTATCAGCCCCAGCATTTT. It encodes CASSITGGLYQPQHF. This chain links TRBV19 with TRBJ1-5; 9 bases align to TRBD1. In germline, CDR1 is LNHDA, CDR2 SQIVND (reference sequence). The V and J ends lost 3 bases and 5 bases, in that order; junction bases with no gene match: 5. This CDR3 comprises 15 residues.